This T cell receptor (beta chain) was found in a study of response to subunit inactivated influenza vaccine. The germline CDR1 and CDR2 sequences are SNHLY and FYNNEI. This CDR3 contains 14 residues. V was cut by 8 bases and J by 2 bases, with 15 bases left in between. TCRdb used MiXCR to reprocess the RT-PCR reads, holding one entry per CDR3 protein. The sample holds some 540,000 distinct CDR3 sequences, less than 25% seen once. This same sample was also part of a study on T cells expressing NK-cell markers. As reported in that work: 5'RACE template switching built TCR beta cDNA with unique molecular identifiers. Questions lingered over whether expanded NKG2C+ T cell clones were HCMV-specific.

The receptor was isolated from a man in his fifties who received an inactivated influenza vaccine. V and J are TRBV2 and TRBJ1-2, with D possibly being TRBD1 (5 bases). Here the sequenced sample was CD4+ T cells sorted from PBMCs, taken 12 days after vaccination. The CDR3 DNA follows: TGTGCCAGCCGCTTGGGGACGTCAAACTATGGCTACACCTTC. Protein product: CASRLGTSNYGYTF.